This TCR gamma chain was identified in a study of Vδ1+ human thymocytes. The study, taken as a whole, reports: Despite high sort purity, approximately 21% of thymic T cell receptor delta sequences were Vdelta2. Thymic TRG and TRD repertoires appeared highly polyclonal.

RNA was extracted from the cells and then reverse transcribed. Multiplex PCR used pooled V-gene forward primers and a constant-region reverse primer to amplify CDR3s. TCRdb re-called the multiplex PCR reads with CATT. The data contain tens of thousands of gamma-chain clones, about 18% of them seen just once; the ten biggest clones take up approximately 1.7%. This clone was seen a few times. Antigen unknown. Other DNA sequences in this specimen translate into the identical CDR3. The CDR3 sequence is 12 residues long. Germline assignment: CDR1 EGSTGY and CDR2 YDSYTSSV. Germline trimming cut 4 bases from V and 9 bases from J; bases unmatched to any gene: 9.

The TCR comes from a boy younger than two who had congenital heart surgery. Sequencing input: Vdelta1+ gamma-delta thymocytes from the thymus. Noted subset: FACS-sorted CD3+ TCRalphabeta- TCRVdelta1+ TCRVdelta2- thymocytes. The gene calls are TRGV4 and TRGJ1 or TRGJ2. The DNA of the CDR3 is TGTGCCACCTGGGACGGGCCGATTAAGAAACTCTTT. Translation gives CATWDGPIKKLF.